The 23 T cell receptor beta chains below come from one sample, sequenced in a study of PD-1 blockade in mismatch repair-deficient tumors listed by TCRdb under 2017. Libraries came from the immunoSEQ multiplex PCR assay. Entries here come from immuneACCESS through TCRdb and include only in-frame sequences with V and J called. Some clones fail to appear in such tables; in the studies checked, an unresolved V gene covers under half of the shortfall, and the cause of the remainder is unknown. The sample includes 100,000 to 150,000 clones, with 85% to 90% observed a single time. The ten largest clones add up to roughly 14% of the sample. Sequenced here: peripheral blood, sampled 44 weeks after starting pembrolizumab. Receptors were obtained from an adult with mismatch repair-deficient cancer.

This rearrangement joins TRBV5-4 to TRBJ2-1; D may be TRBD1 (6 bases). V lost 4 bases to trimming and J lost 12 bases, with 17 bases between them. The CDR3 covers 13 residues. Germline CDR1 SGHNT, CDR2 YYREEE (reference sequence). The CDR3 region is CASSLQDSHPQFF. The CDR3 coding sequence is TGTGCCAGCAGCCTACAGGACAGTCACCCGCAGTTCTTC.

The V gene is TRBV2, the J gene TRBJ2-3; D not resolved. In germline, CDR1 is SNHLY, CDR2 FYNNEI. The CDR3 runs to 15 residues. V lost 6 bases and J lost 4, with 17 bases in between. The CDR3 protein is CASRNTTPTPDTQYF. The CDR3 DNA reads TGTGCCAGCAGAAACACCACCCCGACTCCAGATACGCAGTATTTT.

The rearrangement uses TRBV4-3 and TRBJ2-7; perhaps D is TRBD1 or TRBD2 (6 bases each). Germline CDR1 LGHNA, CDR2 YSLEER. The CDR3 has 16 residues. V shed 0 bases and J shed 0 bases, with 12 bases lying between them. The chain's CDR3 is CASSQDQGGSSYEQYF. CDR3 sequence (DNA): TGCGCCAGCAGCCAAGATCAAGGGGGGAGCTCCTACGAGCAGTACTTC.

V and J are TRBV5-4 and TRBJ2-2; 14 bases agree with TRBD2. The germline V gene has CDR1 SGHNT and CDR2 YYREEE (reference sequence). The V gene end was trimmed by 4 bases and the J gene end by 5 bases; junction bases not matched to a gene: 10. The CDR3 has 18 residues. The CDR3 loop is CASSRGGTSGSRTGELFF. In nucleotides, the CDR3 is TGTGCCAGCAGCCGCGGTGGGACTAGCGGGAGTCGGACCGGGGAGCTGTTTTTT.

This clone was seen only once. The chain combines TRBV5-1 with TRBJ2-7; TRBD1 aligns across 9 bases. CDR3 length equals 15 residues. Trimming took 3 bases from V and 2 from J; bases not matched to a gene: 6. Germline V gene sequence: CDR1 SGHRS, CDR2 YFSETQ. CDR3 nucleotides: TGCGCCAGCAGCTCCCCGGGACAGGGCGCCTACGAGCAGTACTTC. This translates into CASSSPGQGAYEQYF.

This clone was seen a single time. J is TRBJ1-1 and V is TRBV11-2; D might be TRBD1 (5 bases). Germline V gene sequence: CDR1 SGHAT, CDR2 FQNNGV. The CDR3 length is 16 residues. V lost 5 bases, J lost 0 bases, and 16 bases lay in between. The CDR3 loop is CASSHPMGEVNTEAFF. CDR3 bases: TGTGCCAGCAGCCACCCAATGGGGGAAGTGAACACTGAAGCTTTCTTT.

The chain has TRBV30 and TRBJ2-3, with 11 positions matching TRBD2. This CDR3 is 13 amino acids long. The trim removed 5 bases at V and 5 bases at J, leaving 3 bases unmatched. Germline V gives CDR1 GTSNPN, CDR2 SVGIG (reference sequence). CDR3 region: CAWGGTSGDTQYF. For the CDR3, the DNA is TGTGCCTGGGGGGGGACTAGCGGAGATACGCAGTATTTT.

This clone was counted only a few times. The chain carries TRBV4-1 and TRBJ2-7; D gene unclear. The CDR3 sequence is 13 residues long. Germline lookup yields CDR1 MGHRA and CDR2 YSYEKL. Trimming removed 2 bases from V and 5 bases from J, with 10 bases in between. CDR3 loop: CASSQMRDNEQYF. The CDR3 DNA sequence: TGCGCCAGCAGCCAAATGAGAGACAACGAGCAGTACTTC.

The chain has TRBV7-9 and TRBJ1-2, with D unclear. This CDR3 region has 15 residues. The germline CDR1 and CDR2 sequences are SEHNR and FQNEAQ (reference sequence). Trimming stripped 0 bases from V and 4 bases from J, with 12 bases between. CDR3 sequence reads: CASSLALEAGYGYTF. The CDR3 nucleotides are TGTGCCAGCAGCTTAGCGCTGGAAGCGGGCTATGGCTACACCTTC.

The chain uses TRBV13 and TRBJ2-7; 9 nucleotides line up with TRBD1. The germline CDR1 and CDR2 sequences are PRHDT and FYEKMQ (reference sequence). The CDR3 has 14 amino acids. Trimming removed 6 bases from V and 4 bases from J; junction bases left unmatched: 7. In nucleotides, the CDR3 is TGTGCCAGCAGTACCGGGACAGGGCCATACGAGCAGTACTTC. Its protein is CASSTGTGPYEQYF.

The chain recombines TRBV11-2 with TRBJ2-7; TRBD1 is a possible D gene (6 bases). V was trimmed by 5 bases and J by 0 bases, leaving 14 bases between them. CDR3 length equals 15 residues. Germline-derived CDR1 and CDR2 are SGHAT and FQNNGV. CDR3 nucleotides: TGTGCCAGCAGCGCCACCACAGGGATCTCCTACGAGCAGTACTTC. Amino acid sequence: CASSATTGISYEQYF.

This chain connects TRBV2 to TRBJ2-5, with TRBD1 matching 8 bases. The germline V gene encodes CDR1 SNHLY and CDR2 FYNNEI. V trimming: 10 bases; J trimming: 5 bases; junction bases outside the gene matches: 9. The CDR3 spans 13 residues. CDR3 DNA sequence: TGTGCCAACGGACAGGGCAGAGGGGAGACCCAGTACTTC. This gives the protein CANGQGRGETQYF.

V and J are TRBV25-1 and TRBJ2-5; no firm D call. The CDR3 spans 12 residues. V was shortened by 6 bases and J by 0 bases, with 5 bases between the two germline ends. Germline loops: CDR1 MGHDK, CDR2 SYGVNS. As DNA, the CDR3 is TGTGCCAGCAGGGGTGACCAAGAGACCCAGTACTTC. Amino acid sequence: CASRGDQETQYF.

The chain's CDR3 is CASSLAGTGRRTEAFF. CDR3 DNA: TGTGCCAGCAGCTTAGCGGGTACCGGGCGCAGGACTGAAGCTTTCTTT. The chain uses TRBV7-8 and TRBJ1-1, with D hard to call. V was shortened by 0 bases and J by 5 bases, with 16 bases between the two germline ends. The germline CDR1 and CDR2 sequences are SGHVS and FQNEAQ. This CDR3 has 16 amino acids. Combining the CDR3 with reference TRBV7-8 and TRBJ1-1 gives the whole variable domain GAGVSQSPRYKVAKRGQDVALRCDPISGHVSLFWYQQALGQGPEFLTYFQNEAQLDKSGLPSDRFFAERPEGSVSTLKIQRTQQEDSAVYLCASSLAGTGRRTEAFFGQGTRLTVV.

The rearrangement uses TRBV11-3 and TRBJ2-3; 8 bases fit TRBD1. CDR1 is SGHNT, CDR2 YENEEA, per germline. This CDR3 comprises 16 residues. V lost 5 bases and J lost 1; bases outside the gene matches: 8. As DNA, the CDR3 is TGTGCCAGCAGCCCTAGGACAGGGCAGGGCACAGATACGCAGTATTTT. As protein: CASSPRTGQGTDTQYF. The variable domain in full, completed from reference TRBV11-3 and TRBJ2-3, reads EAGVVQSPRYKIIEKKQPVAFWCNPISGHNTLYWYLQNLGQGPELLIRYENEEAVDDSQLPKDRFSAERLKGVDSTLKIQPAELGDSAVYLCASSPRTGQGTDTQYFGPGTRLTVL.

This clone was observed a single time. The chain carries TRBV9 and TRBJ2-1, with TRBD1 as a possible D gene (6 bases). Deletions cut 0 bases from V and 7 bases from J, with 11 bases between. CDR3 length equals 14 residues. The germline gives CDR1 SGDLS, CDR2 YYNGEE. The CDR3 bases are TGTGCCAGCAGCGTAGCTGGGGGCGGGAATGAGCAGTTCTTC. It translates to CASSVAGGGNEQFF.

The J gene is TRBJ2-7, the V gene TRBV4-3; no clear D gene. This CDR3 comprises 15 residues. From germline, CDR1 is LGHNA and CDR2 YSLEER. V lost 1 base to trimming and J lost 2 bases, with 12 bases between them. Here the CDR3 reads CASSQGPTPAYEQYF. In DNA form, the CDR3 reads TGCGCCAGCAGCCAAGGACCGACCCCAGCCTACGAGCAGTACTTC.

V gene TRBV9 combines with J gene TRBJ2-3, with D hard to call. The V end was cut by 3 bases, the J end by 2 bases, with 13 bases between. Germline CDR1 reads SGDLS; CDR2 reads YYNGEE. This CDR3 comprises 15 residues. In DNA form, the CDR3 reads TGTGCCAGCAGCGCAGGCTTTATCGACACAGATACGCAGTATTTT. Encoded protein: CASSAGFIDTDTQYF.

This chain uses TRBV12-5 with TRBJ2-1; 14 bases line up with TRBD2. The CDR3 runs 16 residues. V dropped 8 bases and J dropped 8; count of bases not matched to a gene: 11. Germline V CDR1 and CDR2: LGHNT, FRNRAP. CDR3 protein: CASLRGTSGSVDEQFF. DNA of the CDR3: TGTGCTAGTCTTAGGGGGACTAGCGGGAGTGTAGATGAGCAGTTCTTC.

The chain employs TRBV19 and TRBJ1-2; D is possibly TRBD1 (6 bases). This CDR3 is built from 15 residues. Trimming removed 5 bases from V and 4 bases from J, with 17 bases in between. Germline V CDR1 and CDR2: LNHDA, SQIVND (reference sequence). Here the CDR3 reads CASSLAGRGSYGYTF. The DNA for the CDR3 is TGTGCCAGTAGTCTGGCGGGTAGGGGGAGCTATGGCTACACCTTC.

This clone was observed a handful of times. The chain links TRBV28 to TRBJ2-7; 9 bases fit TRBD1. After removal of 5 bases from V and 5 bases from J, the junction contained 10 bases not matched to a gene. CDR1 MDHEN and CDR2 SYDVKM come from the germline V gene. The CDR3 extends over 15 amino acids. The chain's CDR3 is CASSPHRDRVDEQYF. DNA for the CDR3: TGTGCCAGCAGTCCCCACCGGGACAGGGTAGACGAGCAGTACTTC.

The chain has TRBV21-1 and TRBJ2-2. TRBV21-1 is recorded as a pseudogene. The CDR3 contains 13 residues. Written as DNA, the CDR3 is TGTGCCAGCAGCATCGAGAACACCGGGGAGCTGTTTTTT. It encodes CASSIENTGELFF.

V is TRBV11-3 and J is TRBJ2-2; D is unresolved. This CDR3 is built from 13 residues. Trimming took 1 base from V and 2 from J, leaving 2 bases between them. Germline V gene sequence: CDR1 SGHNT, CDR2 YENEEA. The DNA of the CDR3 is TGTGCCAGCAGCTTAGCCAACACCGGGGAGCTGTTTTTT. Translating gives CASSLANTGELFF. The full variable domain, completed using reference TRBV11-3 and TRBJ2-2, is EAGVVQSPRYKIIEKKQPVAFWCNPISGHNTLYWYLQNLGQGPELLIRYENEEAVDDSQLPKDRFSAERLKGVDSTLKIQPAELGDSAVYLCASSLANTGELFFGEGSRLTVL.